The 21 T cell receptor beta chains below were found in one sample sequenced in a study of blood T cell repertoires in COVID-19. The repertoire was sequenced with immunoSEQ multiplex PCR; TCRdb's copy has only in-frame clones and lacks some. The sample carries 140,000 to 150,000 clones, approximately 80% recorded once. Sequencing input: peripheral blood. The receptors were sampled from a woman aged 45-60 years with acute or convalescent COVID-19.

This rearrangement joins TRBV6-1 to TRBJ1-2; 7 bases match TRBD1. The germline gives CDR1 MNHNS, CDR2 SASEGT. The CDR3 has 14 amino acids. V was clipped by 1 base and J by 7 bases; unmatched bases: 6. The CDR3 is CASSEEEGASGYTF. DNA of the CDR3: TGTGCCAGCAGTGAAGAGGAGGGGGCGAGTGGCTACACCTTC.

The CDR3 loop reads CAASGTGGGNQPQHF. The CDR3 coding sequence is TGTGCCGCCTCCGGTACGGGGGGCGGCAATCAGCCCCAGCATTTT. The chain recombines TRBV19 with TRBJ1-5; D might be TRBD1 (6 bases). The CDR3 has 15 residues. Germline CDR1 is LNHDA and CDR2 is SQIVND (reference sequence). Trimming cost V 11 bases and J 2 bases, with 19 bases left between them.

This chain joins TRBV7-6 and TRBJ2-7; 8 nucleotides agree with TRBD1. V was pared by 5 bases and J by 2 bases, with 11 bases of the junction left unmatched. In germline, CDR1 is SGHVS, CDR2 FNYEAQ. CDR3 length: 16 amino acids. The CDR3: CASSQGTGQTTYEQYF. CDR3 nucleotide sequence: TGTGCCAGCAGCCAAGGGACAGGACAGACCACCTACGAGCAGTACTTC.

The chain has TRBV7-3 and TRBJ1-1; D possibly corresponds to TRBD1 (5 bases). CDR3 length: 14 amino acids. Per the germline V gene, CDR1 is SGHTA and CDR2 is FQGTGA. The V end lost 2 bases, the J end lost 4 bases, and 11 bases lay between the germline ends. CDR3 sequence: CASSLQGTATEAFF. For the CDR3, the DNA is TGTGCCAGCAGCTTACAGGGTACTGCCACTGAAGCTTTCTTT.

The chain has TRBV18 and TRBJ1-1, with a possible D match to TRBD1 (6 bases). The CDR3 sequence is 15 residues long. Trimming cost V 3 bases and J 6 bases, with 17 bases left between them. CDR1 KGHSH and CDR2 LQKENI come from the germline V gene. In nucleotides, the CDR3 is TGTGCCAGCTCACCCGGGGGGCCCAATACCCCTGAAGCTTTCTTT. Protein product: CASSPGGPNTPEAFF.

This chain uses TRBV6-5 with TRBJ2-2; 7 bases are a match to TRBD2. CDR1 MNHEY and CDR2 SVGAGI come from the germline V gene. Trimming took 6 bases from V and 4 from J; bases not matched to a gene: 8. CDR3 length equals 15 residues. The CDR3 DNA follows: TGTGCCAGCAGCCGGAGCGGGGCCCTCACCGGGGAGCTGTTTTTT. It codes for CASSRSGALTGELFF.

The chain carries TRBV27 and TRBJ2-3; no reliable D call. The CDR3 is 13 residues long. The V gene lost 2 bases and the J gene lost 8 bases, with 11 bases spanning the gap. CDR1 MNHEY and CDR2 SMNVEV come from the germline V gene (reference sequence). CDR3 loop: CASSLGTAVTQYF. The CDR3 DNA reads TGTGCCAGCAGTTTAGGAACTGCGGTTACGCAGTATTTT.

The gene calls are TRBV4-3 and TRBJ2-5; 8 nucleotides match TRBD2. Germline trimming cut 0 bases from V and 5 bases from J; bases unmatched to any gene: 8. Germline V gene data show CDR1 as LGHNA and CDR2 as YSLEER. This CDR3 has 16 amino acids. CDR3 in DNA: TGCGCCAGCAGCCAAGAAAGCGGGGGTAGACGGGAGACCCAGTACTTC. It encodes CASSQESGGRRETQYF.

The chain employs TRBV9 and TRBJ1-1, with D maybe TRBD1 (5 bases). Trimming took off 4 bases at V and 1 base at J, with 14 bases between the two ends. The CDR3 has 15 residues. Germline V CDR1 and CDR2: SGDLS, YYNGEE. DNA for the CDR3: TGTGCCAGCAGCAACCCTCTGGGGGGGAACACTGAAGCTTTCTTT. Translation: CASSNPLGGNTEAFF.

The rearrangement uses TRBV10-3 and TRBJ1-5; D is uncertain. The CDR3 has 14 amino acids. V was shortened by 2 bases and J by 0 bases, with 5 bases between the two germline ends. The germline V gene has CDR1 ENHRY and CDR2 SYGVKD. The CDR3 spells CAISELSSNQPQHF. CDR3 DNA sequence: TGTGCCATCAGTGAGCTTAGTAGCAATCAGCCCCAGCATTTT.

The CDR3 sequence: CASSYDVTSGGTSTDTQYF. DNA for the CDR3: TGTGCCAGCAGTTACGACGTTACTAGCGGGGGAACTAGCACAGATACGCAGTATTTT. The rearrangement links TRBV6-2 or TRBV6-3 to TRBJ2-3; 11 bases are shared with TRBD2. Germline CDR1 and CDR2: MNHEY and SVGEGT. There are 19 residues in the CDR3. V lost 2 bases and J lost 0; bases outside the gene matches: 10.

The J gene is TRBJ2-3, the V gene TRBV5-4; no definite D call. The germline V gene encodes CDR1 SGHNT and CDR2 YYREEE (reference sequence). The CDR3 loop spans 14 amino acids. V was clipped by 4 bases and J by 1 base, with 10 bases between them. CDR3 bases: TGTGCCAGCAGCGTGGGCGGTGGCACAGATACGCAGTATTTT. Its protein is CASSVGGGTDTQYF.

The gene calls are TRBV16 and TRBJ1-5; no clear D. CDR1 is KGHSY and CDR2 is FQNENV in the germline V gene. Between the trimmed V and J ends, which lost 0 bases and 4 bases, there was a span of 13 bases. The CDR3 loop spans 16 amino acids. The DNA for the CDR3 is TGTGCCAGCAGCCAATCGCGGGGAAAGGCGAATCAGCCCCAGCATTTT. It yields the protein CASSQSRGKANQPQHF.

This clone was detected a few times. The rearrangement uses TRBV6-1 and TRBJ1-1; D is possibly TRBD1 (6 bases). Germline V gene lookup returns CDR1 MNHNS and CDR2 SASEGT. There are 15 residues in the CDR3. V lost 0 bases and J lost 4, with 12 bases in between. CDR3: CASSEAETGLTEAFF. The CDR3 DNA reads TGTGCCAGCAGTGAAGCGGAGACAGGTCTCACTGAAGCTTTCTTT.

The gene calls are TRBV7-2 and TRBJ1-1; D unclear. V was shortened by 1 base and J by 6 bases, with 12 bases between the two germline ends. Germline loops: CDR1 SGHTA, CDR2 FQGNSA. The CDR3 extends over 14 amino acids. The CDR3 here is CASSLGQAHPEAFF. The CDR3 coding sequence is TGTGCCAGCAGCTTAGGGCAGGCGCACCCTGAAGCTTTCTTT.

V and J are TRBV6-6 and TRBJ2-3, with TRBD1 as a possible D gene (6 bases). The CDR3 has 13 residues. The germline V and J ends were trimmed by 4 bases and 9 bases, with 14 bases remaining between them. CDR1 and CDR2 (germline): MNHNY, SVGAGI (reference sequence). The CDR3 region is CASSSRDTKTQYF. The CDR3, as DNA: TGTGCCAGCAGTTCCCGGGACACCAAGACGCAGTATTTT.

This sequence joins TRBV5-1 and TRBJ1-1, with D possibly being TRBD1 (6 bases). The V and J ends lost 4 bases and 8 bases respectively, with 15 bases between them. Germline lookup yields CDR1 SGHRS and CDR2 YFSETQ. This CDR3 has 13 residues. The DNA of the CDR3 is TGCGCCAGCAGCCCAGAGTGGGACAACGAAGCTTTCTTT. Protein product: CASSPEWDNEAFF.

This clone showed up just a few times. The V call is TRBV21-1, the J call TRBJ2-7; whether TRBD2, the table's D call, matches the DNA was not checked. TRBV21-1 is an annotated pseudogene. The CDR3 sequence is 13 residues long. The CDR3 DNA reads TGTGCCAGGGGTGGAGCATCCTTCTACGAGCAGTACTTC. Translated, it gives CARGGASFYEQYF.

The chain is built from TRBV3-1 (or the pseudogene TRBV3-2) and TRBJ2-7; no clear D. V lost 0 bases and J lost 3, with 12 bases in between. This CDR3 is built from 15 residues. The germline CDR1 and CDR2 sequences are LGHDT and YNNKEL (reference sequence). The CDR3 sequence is CASSQDLWANYEQYF. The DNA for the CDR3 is TGTGCCAGCAGCCAAGATTTGTGGGCCAACTACGAGCAGTACTTC.

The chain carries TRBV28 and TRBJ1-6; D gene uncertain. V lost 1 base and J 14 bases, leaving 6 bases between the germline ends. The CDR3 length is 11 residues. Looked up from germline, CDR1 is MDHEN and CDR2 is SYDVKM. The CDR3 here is CASSLSYTLHF. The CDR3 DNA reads TGTGCCAGCAGTTTATCCTATACCCTCCACTTT.

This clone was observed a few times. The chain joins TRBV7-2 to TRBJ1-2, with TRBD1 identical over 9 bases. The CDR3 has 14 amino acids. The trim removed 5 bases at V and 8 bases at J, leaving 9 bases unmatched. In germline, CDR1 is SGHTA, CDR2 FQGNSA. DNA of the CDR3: TGTGCCAGCAGCCCGGCCGGGACAGGGATCGGCTACACCTTC. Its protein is CASSPAGTGIGYTF.